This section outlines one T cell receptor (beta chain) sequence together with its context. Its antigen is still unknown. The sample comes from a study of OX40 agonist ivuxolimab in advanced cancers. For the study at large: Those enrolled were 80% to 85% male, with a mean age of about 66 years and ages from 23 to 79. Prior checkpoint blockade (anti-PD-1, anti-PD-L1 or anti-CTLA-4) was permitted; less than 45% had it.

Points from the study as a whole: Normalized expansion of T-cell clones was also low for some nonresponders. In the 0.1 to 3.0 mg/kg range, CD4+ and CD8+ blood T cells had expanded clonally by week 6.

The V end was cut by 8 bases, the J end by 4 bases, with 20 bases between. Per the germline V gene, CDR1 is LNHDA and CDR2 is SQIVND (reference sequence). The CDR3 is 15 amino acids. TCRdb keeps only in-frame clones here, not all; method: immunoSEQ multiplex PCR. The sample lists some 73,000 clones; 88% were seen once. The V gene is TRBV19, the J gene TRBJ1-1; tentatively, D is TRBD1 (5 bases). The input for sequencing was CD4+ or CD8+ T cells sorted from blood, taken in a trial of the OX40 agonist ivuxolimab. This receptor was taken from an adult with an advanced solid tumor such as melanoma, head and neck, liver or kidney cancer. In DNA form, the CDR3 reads TGTGCCAGTGTAAGGGGAGGGGCGATATCCACTGAAGCTTTCTTT. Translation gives CASVRGGAISTEAFF.